This record looks at one T cell receptor (beta chain) sequence and its context. Other DNA sequences in the sample encode the same CDR3. These data belong to a study of shared clonotypes between healthy human individuals. Study summary: A couple of women and a few men aged 18 to 49 made up the donors.

J was trimmed by 1 base and V by 6 bases; bases with no gene match: 1. The CDR3 contains 13 residues. Germline V gene data show CDR1 as ENHRY and CDR2 as SYGVKD. The assay was immunoSEQ multiplex PCR, and TCRdb's table has in-frame clones only and misses some. The data hold around 2.1 million clones, with approximately 96% observed a single time. Sequences were obtained from naive CD4+ T cells sorted from blood. Subset specified: CD45RA+ positively selected. The receptor was isolated from a man between 18 and 29 years old in good health. The chain recombines TRBV10-3 with TRBJ1-1, with TRBD1 identical over 8 bases. DNA of the CDR3: TGTGCCATCAGGGACAGGGAGAACACTGAAGCTTTCTTT. Translation gives CAIRDRENTEAFF.